These 10 T cell receptor beta chains share one sample of origin, sequenced in a study of response to subunit inactivated influenza vaccine listed by TCRdb under 2018. Library generation was performed with RT-PCR. Reads for this sample came from an Illumina HiSeq 2500. TCRdb applied fastp at Q25 and MiXCR to the public reads, then kept only in-frame beta chains. Rows matching on CDR3 protein sequence are summarized as one entry with the most common DNA and genes. This sample has more than 700,000 distinct CDR3 sequences in its table, and around 20% of those were observed once. The ten largest account for roughly a tenth of the sample. Sequencing was performed on PBMCs from blood, taken more than 4 days after vaccination. The source of these receptors is a man aged 45-65 years who received an inactivated influenza vaccine. Donor details come from another sample of the same person, matched by shared clones.

This clonotype has at least ten counts. The chain couples TRBV6-5 to TRBJ2-3; 9 bases fit TRBD2. Trimming took 4 bases from V and 3 from J; bases not matched to a gene: 5. Germline V gene data show CDR1 as MNHEY and CDR2 as SVGAGI. The CDR3 spans 15 residues. CDR3: CASSFYSGSTDTQYF. The CDR3 bases are TGTGCCAGCAGTTTTTATAGCGGGAGTACAGATACGCAGTATTTT.

This clonotype has just a few counts. The CDR3 loop reads CASSFKSSSYEQYF. The DNA for the CDR3 is TGTGCCAGCAGCTTTAAATCTTCCTCCTACGAGCAGTACTTC. This chain joins TRBV7-8 and TRBJ2-7; D unresolved. Germline loops: CDR1 SGHVS, CDR2 FQNEAQ. The CDR3 runs 14 residues. The V and J ends lost 3 bases and 0 bases respectively, with 9 bases between them.

V and J are TRBV4-2 and TRBJ1-1; D unresolved. CDR3 length: 18 residues. With 2 bases removed from V and 1 base from J, the gap between germline ends came to 20 bases. Per the germline V gene, CDR1 is LGHNA and CDR2 is YNFKEQ. DNA of the CDR3: TGTGCCAGCAGCCAACCCCCCTCGATTGGACTGAGGAACACTGAAGCTTTCTTT. Translated, it gives CASSQPPSIGLRNTEAFF.

This clonotype was observed a handful of times. V and J are TRBV7-2 and TRBJ2-3; no clear D. There are 14 residues in the CDR3. The V end was cut by 4 bases, the J end by 1 base, with 9 bases between. Looked up from germline, CDR1 is SGHTA and CDR2 is FQGNSA. The CDR3 nucleotides read TGTGCCAGCAGCTCCCTCGGTCGCACAGATACGCAGTATTTT. It translates to CASSSLGRTDTQYF.

The chain couples TRBV4-2 to TRBJ2-1, with 8 bases fitting TRBD1. The CDR3 consists of 16 residues. The junction had 7 bases not matched to a gene; V was cut back by 1 base and J by 5 bases. Germline V gives CDR1 LGHNA, CDR2 YNFKEQ. The CDR3, as DNA: TGTGCCAGCAGCCAAGCCGACAGGGGTCCCCACAATGAGCAGTTCTTC. The encoded protein is CASSQADRGPHNEQFF.

This clonotype has only a few counts. The rearrangement links TRBV12-3 or TRBV12-4 to TRBJ2-2; the D is unclear. The CDR3 spans 11 residues. Trimming stripped 6 bases from V and 6 bases from J, with 5 bases between. The CDR3, as DNA: TGTGCCAGCAGCACCCCCGGGGAGCTGTTTTTT. Its translation: CASSTPGELFF.

This chain connects TRBV7-8 to TRBJ2-2; weak D call: TRBD2 (6 bases). This CDR3 spans 16 amino acids. CDR1 is SGHVS, CDR2 FQNEAQ, per germline. Trimming removed 7 bases from V and 5 bases from J, with 20 bases in between. In DNA form, the CDR3 reads TGTGCCAGCATCCCGGCCGGGACTCAACTTACCGGGGAGCTGTTTTTT. This translates into CASIPAGTQLTGELFF.

This clonotype was seen at least ten times. The chain employs TRBV5-6 and TRBJ2-7; D uncertain. V was cut by 1 base and J by 3 bases, with 8 bases left in between. Germline values: CDR1 SGHDT, CDR2 YYEEEE. This CDR3 contains 13 residues. The DNA for the CDR3 is TGTGCCAGCAGCTTGTACGGCAACTACGAGCAGTACTTC. This encodes CASSLYGNYEQYF.

J is TRBJ2-1 and V is TRBV4-3; 10 bases fit TRBD2. The CDR3 spans 16 residues. The V and J ends lost 0 bases and 9 bases, in that order; junction bases with no gene match: 8. CDR1 and CDR2 (germline): LGHNA, YSLEER. This CDR3 reads CASSQEPSGRAAEQFF. The CDR3 region has the DNA TGCGCCAGCAGCCAAGAACCCAGCGGGAGGGCCGCTGAGCAGTTCTTC.

The rearrangement links TRBV10-3 to TRBJ2-1; 13 bases fit TRBD2. The CDR3 has 16 amino acids. Germline CDR1 is ENHRY and CDR2 is SYGVKD. Unmatched junction bases numbered 6, after V lost 6 bases and J lost 4 bases. In DNA form, the CDR3 reads TGTGCCATCAGACCCTCGACTAGCGGGGGGTACAATGAGCAGTTCTTC. Its protein is CAIRPSTSGGYNEQFF.